This T cell receptor (beta chain) originates from a study of T cell responses to AZD1222 COVID-19 vaccine (dated by TCRdb to about 2021). With regard to the full study: AZD1222 recipients whose second dose came at about 4 weeks and those whose second dose came at about 12 weeks were combined into one group, since spike-specific TCR depth and breadth did not differ between the two schedules. Trial participants were enrolled into age subgroups of 18-55, 56-69 and 70-plus years, which contained 148, 28 and 57 TCR-sequenced participants, respectively. A total of over 230 trial participants underwent TCR sequencing, of whom around 200 received two doses of AZD1222 and about 25 received two doses of the MenACWY control vaccine.

The paper's findings and limits, for the study overall: Because no day 14 peak-response samples were available, repertoires were characterized only after the peak T cell response. Participants were mostly white British and included more females than males, and it was suggested by the authors that clonal diversity may have been underestimated. The whole spike protein was spanned by vaccine-associated CD4 TCRs, and dominant responses were seen in regions 160-218 and 743-854. Nearly half of unique spike-specific TCRs reportedly recognized epitopes outside regions mutated in the B.1.351 and B.1.1.7 variants. Only a handful of AZD1222 recipients were SARS-CoV-2 seropositive at baseline, limiting conclusions about previously exposed vaccinees. After two AZD1222 doses, both the breadth and the depth of spike-specific TCRs were significantly higher than at day 0 and than in MenACWY recipients. In the small 56-69-year group, the increase in depth fell short of significance, most likely because of low power.

The CDR3 regions of human TCRbeta chains were analyzed by immunosequencing. Regarding the original processing steps: TCRs in the repertoires were compared against a reference library of SARS-CoV-2-specific TCRs that had been generated with the MIRA antigen-specificity platform. Breadth was defined as the fraction of unique TCRs that were SARS-CoV-2-associated, and depth was defined as the fraction of total T cells that were SARS-CoV-2-associated. Using the MIRA data, each spike-specific TCR was mapped to the spike region that the TCR reacts to and placed in a CD4 or CD8 class. Log10-transformed breadth and depth values were compared by one-way ANOVA with Sidak's multiple comparisons tests. Not all clones reach the TCRdb copy of this immuneACCESS table, which keeps in-frame sequences only. Checked studies attribute under half of the gap to unresolved V genes and leave the rest unexplained. That table is the source of V, J and clone size, and D and trimming were worked out from the DNA. The sample table lists about 160,000 clones, around 93% of them with a count of one. The ten biggest clones cover 1.5% to 2% of the sample.

This clone was found a few times. Its antigen specificity is not known. No much larger clone exists at a distance of one base, and base qualities are not known. The time point label corresponds to: baseline before first vaccination. Vaccinee samples came from UK trials COV001 and COV002, including a single-blind randomized controlled phase 2/3 trial of AZD1222 (ChAdOx1 nCoV-19) in healthy adults. For TCRbeta chain sequencing, PBMC samples from trial participants were taken at day 0 and at day 28 after the second dose. CDR1 and CDR2 are drawn from the germline V gene: SGHTA, FQGNSA. From cysteine to phenylalanine, the CDR3 is 16 amino acids long. The kept DNA is CDR3 alone, 48 bases in frame from the first base. Trimming at the junction amounts to 1 base on V and 9 bases on J, and the germline ends lie 19 bases apart.

The sample here was peripheral blood, taken on day 0 of AZD1222 vaccination. The TCR was taken from an adult in good health. In this chain, TRBV7-2 is recombined with TRBJ2-4, with the D assignment possibly TRBD1 or TRBD2, given 7 matching bases for each. The DNA sequence is TGTGCCAGCAGCTTAGGCCAGACAGGGAGGGAGGGCATTCAGTACTTC. Its protein product is CASSLGQTGREGIQYF.